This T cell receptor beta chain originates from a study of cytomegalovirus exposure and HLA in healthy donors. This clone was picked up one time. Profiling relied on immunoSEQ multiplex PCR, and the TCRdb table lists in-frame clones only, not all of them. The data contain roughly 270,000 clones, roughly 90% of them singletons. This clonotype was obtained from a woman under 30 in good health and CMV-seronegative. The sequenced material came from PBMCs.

DNA for the CDR3: TGTGCCAGCAGCTTAAGCCTGGGACAGGGGAACATTCAGTACTTC. Protein: CASSLSLGQGNIQYF. V and J are TRBV5-6 and TRBJ2-4, with 10 bases lining up with TRBD1. CDR3 size: 15 residues. Germline lookup yields CDR1 SGHDT and CDR2 YYEEEE. V was pared by 2 bases and J by 7 bases, with 6 bases of the junction left unmatched.